This TCR beta chain was profiled in a study of beta chain features in type 1 diabetes. Turning to the study itself: Regarding age, gender and cell yields, patients proved similar to healthy donors.

Purity exceeding 98% was reached by all sorted populations. The sequenced template was cDNA made from the entire isolated RNA. Produced via immunoSEQ multiplex PCR; TCRdb's table is partial and in-frame only. In the table there are around 120,000 clones, 15% to 20% of which are singletons. Study-level findings and limits: Overrepresentation of cells with high TCR expression could result from cDNA sequencing. TCRB CDR3 length was moderately but significantly reduced in all four CD4+ subsets of Type 1 diabetes patients.

On this clone itself: What it recognizes is unknown.

Sequencing was performed on central memory CD4+ T cells from blood. The clonotype was recovered from a man in his late teens or twenties with type 1 diabetes.

For the CDR3, the DNA is TGCGCCAGCAGCTTGAGATCTAGCGGGAGGGCCAATGAGCAGTTCTTC. Encoded protein: CASSLRSSGRANEQFF. This chain links TRBV5-1 with TRBJ2-1; TRBD2 matches at 12 bases. CDR1 is SGHRS, CDR2 YFSETQ, per germline. CDR3 length equals 16 residues. V dropped 1 base and J dropped 6; count of bases not matched to a gene: 5.